This T cell receptor beta chain was sequenced for a study of T cell responses to AZD1222 COVID-19 vaccine. Findings and limits, study-wide: Sampling captured repertoires only after the peak T cell response. Across the whole spike, CD4 TCRs peaked at regions 160-218 and 743-854. The breadth and depth of Spike-specific TCRs increased once two AZD1222 doses had been given.

Produced via immunoSEQ multiplex PCR; TCRdb's table is partial and in-frame only. The sample gives about 130,000 clones, 88% of which show up once; 4.4% is in the top ten. A remark on this clone: The antigen is unknown.

Germline V lookup: CDR1 DFQATT, CDR2 SNEGSKA (reference sequence). The junction had 9 bases not matched to a gene; V was cut back by 3 bases and J by 6 bases. The CDR3 runs 15 residues. V is TRBV20-1 and J is TRBJ2-1; 9 positions match TRBD1. The sequencing here drew on peripheral blood, taken on day 0 of AZD1222 vaccination. This receptor was obtained from an adult in good health. The CDR3 sequence is CSASDPRTGANEQFF. The CDR3 coding sequence is TGCAGTGCTAGTGACCCCCGGACAGGGGCCAATGAGCAGTTCTTC.